This T cell receptor beta chain derives from a study of neoadjuvant anti-PD-1 for oral cavity cancer. Study background: Patients without progression got a fourth dose around day 43.

The time point denotes: after neoadjuvant nivolumab, at surgical resection. Patients were newly diagnosed with stage II-IVA oral cavity squamous cell carcinoma without prior systemic or radiation treatment. Cohort: HPV-negative, locally advanced oral cavity squamous cell carcinoma patients. The assay was immunoSEQ multiplex PCR, and TCRdb's table has in-frame clones only and misses some. The sample consists of over 65,000 clones, approximately 87% of them appearing once. Study conclusions and caveats: Only three patients per response group were TCR-analyzed; validation needed.

The table lists this clone with a few counts. Its antigen remains unknown. Trimming left V 0 bases short and J 8 bases short, with 13 bases between. Germline V CDR1 and CDR2: GTSNPN, SVGIG (reference sequence). The CDR3 is 14 residues long. The gene calls are TRBV30 and TRBJ1-4, with D tentatively TRBD1 (5 bases). This TCR derives from a person aged 35 to 85 with oral cavity squamous cell carcinoma. Sequencing used PBMCs, obtained after nivolumab (anti-PD-1) treatment. In DNA form, the CDR3 reads TGTGCCTGGAGTGTACGGTGGGGGGTAGAAAAACTGTTTTTT. It specifies CAWSVRWGVEKLFF.